These 25 T cell receptor beta chains originate from one sample sequenced in a study of cytomegalovirus exposure and HLA in healthy donors. The PCR contained 60 Vbeta and 13 Jbeta primers. Profiled with immunoSEQ multiplex PCR; TCRdb holds only in-frame clones, not every one. The sample has 120,000 or so clones; about 72% are singletons. The sequencing input was PBMCs. These receptors were collected from a man aged 45 to 65 in good health and CMV-seropositive.

This clone showed up just a few times. V gene TRBV13 combines with J gene TRBJ2-1, with D possibly TRBD2 on 5 matching bases. Trimming removed 5 bases at V and 4 bases at J, with 15 bases between. Germline CDR1 PRHDT, CDR2 FYEKMQ (reference sequence). CDR3 length: 15 residues. CDR3 sequence: CASSMARTGYNEQFF. CDR3 in DNA: TGTGCCAGCAGCATGGCCCGGACGGGATACAATGAGCAGTTCTTC.

The chain has TRBV28 and TRBJ2-2, with 9 bases that match TRBD1. V gave up 4 bases and J gave up 6 bases; unmatched junction bases: 12. This CDR3 is built from 17 residues. Per germline, CDR1 MDHEN and CDR2 SYDVKM. CDR3 residues: CASSSRRGTGFSGELFF. The CDR3 DNA reads TGTGCCAGCAGTTCCAGGCGCGGGACAGGGTTTTCCGGGGAGCTGTTTTTT.

This clone was seen more than once but under ten times. The chain couples TRBV30 to TRBJ1-6, with D perhaps matching TRBD1 (5 bases). The V and J ends lost 4 bases and 10 bases respectively, with 17 bases between them. This CDR3 spans 14 amino acids. Germline CDR1 is GTSNPN and CDR2 is SVGIG (reference sequence). Written as DNA, the CDR3 is TGTGCCTGGACGAAGGAGACAGTAGGATCACCCCTCCACTTT. Its protein is CAWTKETVGSPLHF.

The V gene is TRBV2, the J gene TRBJ1-2; D is ambiguous. V was trimmed by 6 bases and J by 3 bases, leaving 11 bases between them. The germline V gene encodes CDR1 SNHLY and CDR2 FYNNEI. This CDR3 has 13 residues. The DNA of the CDR3 is TGTGCCAGCAGCCCACATGCGGACTATGGCTACACCTTC. It translates to CASSPHADYGYTF. Drawing the rest from reference TRBV2 and TRBJ1-2, the complete variable domain is EPEVTQTPSHQVTQMGQEVILRCVPISNHLYFYWYRQILGQKVEFLVSFYNNEISEKSEIFDDQFSVERPDGSNFTLKIRSTKLEDSAMYFCASSPHADYGYTFGSGTRLTVV.

The chain joins TRBV19 to TRBJ1-1; maybe TRBD1 (6 bases). Trimming cost V 3 bases and J 8 bases, with 16 bases left between them. From germline, CDR1 is LNHDA and CDR2 SQIVND (reference sequence). The CDR3 extends over 14 amino acids. Here the CDR3 DNA reads TGTGCCAGTAGTATCCGGACAGCTACAAGCGAAGCTTTCTTT. Translated: CASSIRTATSEAFF.

This clone has only one observation. The chain joins TRBV5-1 to TRBJ2-3; D is ambiguous. V shed 5 bases and J shed 0 bases, with 7 bases lying between them. The germline V gene encodes CDR1 SGHRS and CDR2 YFSETQ. The CDR3 loop spans 13 amino acids. The CDR3 spells CASRIRSTDTQYF. CDR3 DNA: TGCGCCAGCAGAATCAGAAGCACAGATACGCAGTATTTT.

The chain is built from TRBV7-9 and TRBJ2-7; 7 bases fit TRBD2. This CDR3 comprises 13 residues. With V trimmed by 3 bases and J by 3 bases, 2 bases remained unmatched. In germline, CDR1 is SEHNR, CDR2 FQNEAQ (reference sequence). For the CDR3, the DNA is TGTGCCAGCAGCTTTTCGGGGGGCTACGAGCAGTACTTC. Translation gives CASSFSGGYEQYF. The full variable domain, completed using reference TRBV7-9 and TRBJ2-7, is DTGVSQNPRHKITKRGQNVTFRCDPISEHNRLYWYRQTLGQGPEFLTYFQNEAQLEKSRLLSDRFSAERPKGSFSTLEIQRTEQGDSAMYLCASSFSGGYEQYFGPGTRLTVT.

J is TRBJ1-6 and V is TRBV5-1, with TRBD1 as a possible D gene (6 bases). Germline-derived CDR1 and CDR2 are SGHRS and YFSETQ. The CDR3 extends over 15 amino acids. V lost 6 bases, J lost 7 bases, and 17 bases lay in between. This CDR3 reads CASTRSRGENSPLHF. As DNA, the CDR3 is TGCGCCAGCACCCGGAGCAGGGGAGAGAATTCACCCCTCCACTTT.

The chain carries TRBV9 and TRBJ1-5; 9 bases line up with TRBD1. The germline V gene has CDR1 SGDLS and CDR2 YYNGEE. The V segment lost 3 bases and the J segment 6 bases; nucleotides outside the gene matches: 7. The CDR3 contains 15 residues. The CDR3 reads CASSAGQGGGQPQHF. The CDR3 nucleotides read TGTGCCAGCAGCGCGGGACAGGGAGGCGGTCAGCCCCAGCATTTT.

The rearrangement links TRBV4-3 to TRBJ2-1; 11 positions agree with TRBD2. This CDR3 is built from 15 residues. The V gene end was trimmed by 3 bases and the J gene end by 9 bases; junction bases not matched to a gene: 7. The V gene's germline CDR1 is LGHNA and CDR2 YSLEER. CDR3: CASSQIAGGRGEQFF. DNA for the CDR3: TGCGCCAGCAGCCAGATAGCGGGAGGGAGAGGTGAGCAGTTCTTC.

V gene TRBV5-6 combines with J gene TRBJ2-1; D possibly corresponds to TRBD2 (5 bases). The germline V and J ends were trimmed by 3 bases and 9 bases, with 7 bases remaining between them. CDR1 and CDR2 (germline): SGHDT, YYEEEE. This CDR3 contains 11 residues. The CDR3 sequence is CASSYRGEQFF. CDR3 DNA: TGTGCCAGCAGCTACCGGGGTGAGCAGTTCTTC. Using reference TRBV5-6 and TRBJ2-1 for the parts outside the CDR3, the full variable domain is DAGVTQSPTHLIKTRGQQVTLRCSPKSGHDTVSWYQQALGQGPQFIFQYYEEEERQRGNFPDRFSGHQFPNYSSELNVNALLLGDSALYLCASSYRGEQFFGPGTRLTVL.

The chain links TRBV5-6 to TRBJ2-5; unclear D gene. The ends were cut back, 1 base at V and 3 bases at J, with 7 bases in the middle. The CDR3 covers 13 residues. The germline V gene has CDR1 SGHDT and CDR2 YYEEEE. CDR3 nucleotides: TGTGCCAGCAGCTTGCGACTCAAAGAGACCCAGTACTTC. The encoded protein is CASSLRLKETQYF.

The table lists this clone with a count of one. The chain is built from TRBV5-4 and TRBJ2-2, with a tentative D call TRBD1 (6 bases). Germline assignment: CDR1 SGHNT and CDR2 YYREEE (reference sequence). V was pared by 4 bases and J by 1 base, with 11 bases between. The CDR3 totals 15 residues. The CDR3 spells CASSVGQMNTGELFF. The CDR3 coding sequence is TGTGCCAGCAGCGTCGGACAGATGAACACCGGGGAGCTGTTTTTT.

The gene calls are TRBV4-2 and TRBJ2-3; TRBD1 aligns across 7 bases. V lost 1 base and J lost 2; bases outside the gene matches: 3. CDR1 is LGHNA and CDR2 is YNFKEQ in the germline V gene. The CDR3 consists of 15 residues. This chain's CDR3 is CASSQGDRDTDTQYF. The CDR3 nucleotides read TGTGCCAGCAGCCAAGGTGACAGGGACACAGATACGCAGTATTTT.

The chain employs TRBV5-4 and TRBJ1-2; D not certain. The CDR3 extends over 10 amino acids. Germline CDR1 and CDR2: SGHNT and YYREEE (reference sequence). The CDR3 coding sequence is TGTACCCCCCGCGTCTATGGCTACACCTTC. This gives the protein CTPRVYGYTF.

V gene TRBV4-1 combines with J gene TRBJ2-7; 8 bases are shared with TRBD1. Trimming removed 4 bases from V and 5 bases from J; junction bases left unmatched: 10. The CDR3 sequence is 15 residues long. CDR1 is MGHRA, CDR2 YSYEKL, per germline. CDR3 region: CASSRQQGGADEQYF. The CDR3 bases are TGCGCCAGCAGCCGGCAACAGGGGGGCGCAGACGAGCAGTACTTC.

V is TRBV4-2 and J is TRBJ2-7; TRBD2 matches at 9 bases. The CDR3 contains 16 residues. Germline trimming cut 0 bases from V and 4 bases from J; bases unmatched to any gene: 7. The germline gives CDR1 LGHNA, CDR2 YNFKEQ. For the CDR3, the DNA is TGTGCCAGCAGCCAAGATCTAGCGGGGCTCTTTTACGAGCAGTACTTC. Translated: CASSQDLAGLFYEQYF.

This clone has only one observation. This sequence joins TRBV6-6 and TRBJ1-5; D is possibly TRBD1 (5 bases). This CDR3 has 15 residues. The germline V gene has CDR1 MNHNY and CDR2 SVGAGI (reference sequence). V lost 5 bases, J lost 8 bases, and 19 bases lay in between. The chain's CDR3 is CASSPHLSGIKPQHF. The CDR3 DNA follows: TGTGCCAGCAGTCCCCATTTGTCAGGGATCAAGCCCCAGCATTTT.

The chain uses TRBV6-5 and TRBJ1-3, with TRBD1 matching 7 bases. The trim removed 4 bases at V and 1 base at J, leaving 7 bases unmatched. CDR3 size: 16 residues. Germline assignment: CDR1 MNHEY and CDR2 SVGAGI. The CDR3: CASSSPGTVSGNTIYF. CDR3 sequence (DNA): TGTGCCAGCAGTTCACCCGGGACAGTATCTGGAAACACCATATATTTT.

This clone has more than one count but fewer than ten. V usage is TRBV6-6 and J usage is TRBJ1-2; 7 nucleotides align to TRBD1. Germline lookup yields CDR1 MNHNY and CDR2 SVGAGI (reference sequence). The CDR3 sequence is 16 residues long. The V and J ends lost 7 bases and 0 bases, in that order; junction bases with no gene match: 11. For the CDR3, the DNA is TGTGCCAGCAAGTTTGAGGGGGCACGGGCTAACTATGGCTACACCTTC. Translated: CASKFEGARANYGYTF.

This clone was seen a single time. This rearrangement joins TRBV29-1 to TRBJ2-7; no reliable D call. The CDR3 is 13 residues long. Trimming stripped 3 bases from V and 3 bases from J, with 12 bases between. CDR1 is SQVTM, CDR2 ANQGSEA, per germline. The CDR3 bases are TGCAGCGTTGAGGCGGAATCTCACTACGAGCAGTACTTC. Translated: CSVEAESHYEQYF.

The chain employs TRBV2 and TRBJ2-3; the D is unclear. Germline V gives CDR1 SNHLY, CDR2 FYNNEI. CDR3 length equals 12 residues. Trimming took off 2 bases at V and 8 bases at J, with 8 bases between the two ends. The CDR3, as DNA: TGTGCCAGCAGTGAATCCAGTGTTACGCAGTATTTT. This encodes CASSESSVTQYF.

J is TRBJ1-3 and V is TRBV9, with 10 bases that match TRBD1. V shed 4 bases, J shed 3 bases, and the junction held 7 bases outside the gene matches. This CDR3 has 16 residues. Germline V gives CDR1 SGDLS, CDR2 YYNGEE. The chain's CDR3 is CASSSRDRGYGNTIYF. CDR3 nucleotides: TGTGCCAGCAGCTCTCGGGACAGGGGTTATGGAAACACCATATATTTT.

The chain employs TRBV4-3 and TRBJ2-1, with 11 bases lining up with TRBD2. CDR1 and CDR2 from the germline V gene are LGHNA and YSLEER. Trimming cost V 1 base and J 3 bases; bases outside gene matches: 2. This CDR3 spans 16 amino acids. The CDR3 DNA reads TGCGCCAGCAGCCAAGTACTAGCGGGAGACTACAATGAGCAGTTCTTC. Residues: CASSQVLAGDYNEQFF.

The genes are TRBV5-1 and TRBJ1-1; 8 bases match TRBD1. This CDR3 is built from 14 residues. Germline CDR1 and CDR2: SGHRS and YFSETQ. The V segment lost 5 bases and the J segment 0 bases; nucleotides outside the gene matches: 3. The CDR3 sequence: CASSSQGVNTEAFF. In DNA form, the CDR3 reads TGCGCCAGCAGTTCACAGGGGGTGAACACTGAAGCTTTCTTT.